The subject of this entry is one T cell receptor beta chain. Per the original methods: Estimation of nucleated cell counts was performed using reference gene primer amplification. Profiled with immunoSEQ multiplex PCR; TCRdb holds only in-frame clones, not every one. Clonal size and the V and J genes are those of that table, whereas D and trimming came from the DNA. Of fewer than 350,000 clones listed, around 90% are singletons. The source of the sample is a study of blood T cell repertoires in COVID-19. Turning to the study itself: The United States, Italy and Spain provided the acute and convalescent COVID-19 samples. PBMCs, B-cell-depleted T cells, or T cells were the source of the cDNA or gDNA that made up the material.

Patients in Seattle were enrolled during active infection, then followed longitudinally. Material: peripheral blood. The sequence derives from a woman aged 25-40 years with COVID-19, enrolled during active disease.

The CDR3 DNA follows: TGTGCCAGCACCCGGATTGGGCAGGGGGCGCGGGCCGGTCAGCCCCAGCATTTT. Amino acids: CASTRIGQGARAGQPQHF. The chain links TRBV28 to TRBJ1-5; 8 bases are shared with TRBD1. The CDR3 is 18 amino acids. The ends lost 7 bases at V and 6 bases at J; junction bases unmatched: 20. Germline V gives CDR1 MDHEN, CDR2 SYDVKM.